This T cell receptor beta chain was recorded in a study of fetal regulatory T cell absence and autoimmunity (dated by TCRdb to the late 2010s). The study in broad terms: The IPEX patients showed exocrine pancreas autoimmunity in the absence of clinical diabetes.

On the immunoSEQ human TCRbeta survey platform, TCRbeta CDR3 regions were amplified and barcoded with a two-step multiplex PCR. Libraries were sequenced on Illumina instruments, and IgH from the same samples was sequenced in parallel. As for how the authors treated the data: To remove PCR and sequencing errors, raw reads were filtered against the IMGT V, D, J definitions and then binned using a nearest-neighbor algorithm. Clones were defined by identical nucleotide sequence; differential abundance between tissues used per-clone Fisher exact tests with pFDR threshold p<0.01. A minimum inclusion filter of 10 in either sample excluded clones with frequencies too low for statistical inference. The immunoSEQ Analyzer was used for pairwise clonal comparisons, and IMGT tools were used to assess gene family usage. TCRdb took this table from immuneACCESS and kept in-frame rearrangements with V and J called. Such tables lack part of the clones; where checked against another copy, unresolved V genes explain under half of the gap, and the rest is unexplained. The V and J calls and clone size come from that table; D and trimming were worked out from the DNA. The sample table shows 85,000 to 100,000 clones, and 72% are seen once. The ten largest account for less than 2.5% of the sample.

Taken from the germline V gene, the CDR1 and CDR2 loops are LGHNA and YSLEER. Reading from cysteine to phenylalanine, the CDR3 counts 18 amino acids. The read is trimmed to its CDR3 DNA, 54 bases read in frame from base 1. V ends up 0 bases short and J 1 base short, with an unmatched junction base count of 7. As concerns this clone: Its target antigen remains unknown. No qualities accompany the bases; no much larger clone lies one base away.

For repertoire sequencing, genomic DNA was processed from frozen pancreas tissue. The DNeasy Blood and Tissue Kit was used to extract roughly 1.9-3.2 ug of genomic DNA from either umbilical cord blood or frozen pancreas. Study-wide conclusions, independent of this receptor: The TCR compartment showed significant oligoclonal enrichment in pancreas versus cord blood, with some top clones over 95-fold enriched. Cord blood and pancreas had broadly similar TRB gene family usage, which resembled published neonatal and adult repertoires. The oligoclonal enrichment was taken as support for antigen-driven autoimmunity in the pancreas before birth in IPEX syndrome.

The source is a male donor with IPEX syndrome. The rearrangement combines TRBV4-3 with TRBJ2-3; the central 10 bases match TRBD1. The sample consisted of pancreas tissue. The CDR3 sequence is CASSQDLSGTGGTDTQYF. The nucleotide sequence is given as TGCGCCAGCAGCCAAGATCTTTCCGGGACAGGGGGCACAGATACGCAGTATTTT.